This T cell receptor beta chain was profiled in a study of cytomegalovirus exposure and HLA in healthy donors. Germline loops: CDR1 KGHSH, CDR2 LQKENI. V shed 8 bases and J shed 3 bases, with 14 bases lying between them. The CDR3 consists of 13 residues. PCR used 60 Vbeta primers and 13 Jbeta primers. The assay was immunoSEQ multiplex PCR, and TCRdb's table has in-frame clones only and misses some. This sample has 160,000 or so clones, with approximately 80% found just once. The source of this sequence is a woman in her thirties in good health and CMV-seropositive. Sequencing was carried out using PBMCs. This chain connects TRBV18 to TRBJ2-7, with D possibly being TRBD1 (7 bases). CDR3 protein: CASRGTDNYEQYF. CDR3 nucleotide sequence: TGTGCCAGCCGGGGGACAGATAACTACGAGCAGTACTTC. Together with reference TRBV18 and TRBJ2-7, the CDR3 gives the full variable domain: NAGVMQNPRHLVRRRGQEARLRCSPMKGHSHVYWYRQLPEEGLKFMVYLQKENIIDESGMPKERFSAEFPKEGPSILRIQQVVRGDSAAYFCASRGTDNYEQYFGPGTRLTVT.